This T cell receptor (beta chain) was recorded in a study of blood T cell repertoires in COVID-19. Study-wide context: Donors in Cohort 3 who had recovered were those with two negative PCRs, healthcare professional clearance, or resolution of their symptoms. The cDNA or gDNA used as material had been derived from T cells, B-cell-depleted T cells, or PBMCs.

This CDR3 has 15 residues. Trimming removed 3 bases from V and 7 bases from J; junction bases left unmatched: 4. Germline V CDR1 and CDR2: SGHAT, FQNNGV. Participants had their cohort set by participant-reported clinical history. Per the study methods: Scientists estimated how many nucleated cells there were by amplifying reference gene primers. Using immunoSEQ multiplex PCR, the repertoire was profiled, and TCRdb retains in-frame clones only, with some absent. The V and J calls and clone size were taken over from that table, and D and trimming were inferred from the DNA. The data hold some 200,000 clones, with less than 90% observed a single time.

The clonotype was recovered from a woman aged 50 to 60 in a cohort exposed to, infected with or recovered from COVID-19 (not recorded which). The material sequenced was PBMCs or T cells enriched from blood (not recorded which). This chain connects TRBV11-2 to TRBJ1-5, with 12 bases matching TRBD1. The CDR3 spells CASSFGTGGGQPQHF. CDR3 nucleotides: TGTGCCAGCAGCTTTGGGACAGGGGGCGGACAGCCCCAGCATTTT. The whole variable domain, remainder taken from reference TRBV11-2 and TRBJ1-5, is EAGVAQSPRYKIIEKRQSVAFWCNPISGHATLYWYQQILGQGPKLLIQFQNNGVVDDSQLPKDRFSAERLKGVDSTLKIQPAKLEDSAVYLCASSFGTGGGQPQHFGDGTRLSIL.